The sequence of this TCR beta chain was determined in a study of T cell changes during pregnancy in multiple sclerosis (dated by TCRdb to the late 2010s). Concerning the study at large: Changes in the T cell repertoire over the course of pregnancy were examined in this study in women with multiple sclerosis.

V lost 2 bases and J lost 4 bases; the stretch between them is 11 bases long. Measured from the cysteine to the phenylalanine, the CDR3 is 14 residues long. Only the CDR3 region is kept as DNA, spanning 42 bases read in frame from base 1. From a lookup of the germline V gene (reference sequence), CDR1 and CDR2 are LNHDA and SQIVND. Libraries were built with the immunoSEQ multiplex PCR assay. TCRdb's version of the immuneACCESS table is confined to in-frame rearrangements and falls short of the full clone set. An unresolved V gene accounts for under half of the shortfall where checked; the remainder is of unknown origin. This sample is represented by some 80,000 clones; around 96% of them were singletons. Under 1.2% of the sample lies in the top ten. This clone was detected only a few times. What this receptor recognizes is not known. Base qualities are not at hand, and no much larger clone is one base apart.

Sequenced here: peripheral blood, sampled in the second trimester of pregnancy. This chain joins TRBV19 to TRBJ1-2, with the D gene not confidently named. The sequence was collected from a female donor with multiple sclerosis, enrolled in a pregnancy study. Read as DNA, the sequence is TGTGCCAGTAGTATAAGCCCCGGCGGCTATGGCTACACCTTC. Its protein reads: CASSISPGGYGYTF.